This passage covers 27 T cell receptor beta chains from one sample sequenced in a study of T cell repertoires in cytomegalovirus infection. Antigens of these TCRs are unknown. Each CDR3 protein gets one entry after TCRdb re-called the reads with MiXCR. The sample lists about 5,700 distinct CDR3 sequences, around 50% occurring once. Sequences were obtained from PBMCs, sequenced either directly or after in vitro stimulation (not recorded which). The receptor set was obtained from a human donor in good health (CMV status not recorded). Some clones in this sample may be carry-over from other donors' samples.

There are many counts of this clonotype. CDR3 in amino acids: CATSRDLASSYNEQFF. In nucleotides, the CDR3 is TGTGCCACCAGCAGAGATTTGGCCTCCTCCTACAATGAGCAGTTCTTC. The chain links TRBV15 to TRBJ2-1; no definite D call. The CDR3 length is 16 residues. V dropped 0 bases and J dropped 0 bases, with 9 bases sitting between them. Germline lookup yields CDR1 LNHNV and CDR2 YYDKDF (reference sequence).

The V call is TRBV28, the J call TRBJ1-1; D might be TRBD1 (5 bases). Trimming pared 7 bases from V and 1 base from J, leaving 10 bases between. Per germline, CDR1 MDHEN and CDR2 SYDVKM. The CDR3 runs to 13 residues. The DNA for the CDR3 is TGTGCCAGCAACACCCAGGGGAACACTGAAGCTTTCTTT. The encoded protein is CASNTQGNTEAFF.

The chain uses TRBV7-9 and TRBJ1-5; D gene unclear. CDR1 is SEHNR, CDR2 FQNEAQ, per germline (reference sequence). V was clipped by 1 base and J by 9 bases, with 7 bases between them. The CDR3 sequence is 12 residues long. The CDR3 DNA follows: TGTGCCAGCAGCTTAGAGAGAGCGCCCCAGCATTTT. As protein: CASSLERAPQHF.

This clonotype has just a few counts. The CDR3 here is CASSPGTGGLYNEQFF. For the CDR3, the DNA is TGTGCCAGCAGTCCCGGGACAGGGGGTTTATACAATGAGCAGTTCTTC. V and J are TRBV28 and TRBJ2-1; 11 bases fit TRBD1. This CDR3 contains 16 residues. Trimming cost V 5 bases and J 4 bases; bases outside gene matches: 7. Germline V gives CDR1 MDHEN, CDR2 SYDVKM.

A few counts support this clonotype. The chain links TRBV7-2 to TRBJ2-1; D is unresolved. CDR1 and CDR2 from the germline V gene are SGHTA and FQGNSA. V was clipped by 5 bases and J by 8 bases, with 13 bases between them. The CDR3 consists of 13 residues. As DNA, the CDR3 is TGTGCCAGCAGCCTAACCCGGAGACATGAGCAGTTCTTC. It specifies CASSLTRRHEQFF.

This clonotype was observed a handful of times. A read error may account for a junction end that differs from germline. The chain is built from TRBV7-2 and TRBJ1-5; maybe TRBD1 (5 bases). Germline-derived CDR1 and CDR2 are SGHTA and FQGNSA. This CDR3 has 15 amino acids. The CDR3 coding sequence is TGTGCCAGCAGCCCCGTGACAGCTAGCAATCAGCCCCAGACTTTT. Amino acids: CASSPVTASNQPQTF.

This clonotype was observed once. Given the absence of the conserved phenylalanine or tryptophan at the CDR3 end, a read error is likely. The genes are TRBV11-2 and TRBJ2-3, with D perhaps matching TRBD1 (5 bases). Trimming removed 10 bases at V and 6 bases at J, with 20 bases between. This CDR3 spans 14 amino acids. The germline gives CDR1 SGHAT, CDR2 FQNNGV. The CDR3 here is CAITFRERSDTQYL. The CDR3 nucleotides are TGTGCCATCACCTTCAGGGAACGAAGCGATACGCAGTATTTG.

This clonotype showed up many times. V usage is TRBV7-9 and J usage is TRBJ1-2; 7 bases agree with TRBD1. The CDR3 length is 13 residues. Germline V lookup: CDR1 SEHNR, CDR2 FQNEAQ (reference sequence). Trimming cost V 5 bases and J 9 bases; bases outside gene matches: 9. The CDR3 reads CASSRVTGYSYTF. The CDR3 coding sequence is TGTGCCAGCAGCCGAGTGACAGGGTATAGCTACACCTTC.

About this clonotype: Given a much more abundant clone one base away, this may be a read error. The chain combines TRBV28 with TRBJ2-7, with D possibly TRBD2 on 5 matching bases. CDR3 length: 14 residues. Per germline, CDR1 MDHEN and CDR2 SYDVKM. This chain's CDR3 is CSITHTQLDYDQYF. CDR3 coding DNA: TGTTCCATCACTCACACCCAACTAGACTACGATCAGTACTTC.

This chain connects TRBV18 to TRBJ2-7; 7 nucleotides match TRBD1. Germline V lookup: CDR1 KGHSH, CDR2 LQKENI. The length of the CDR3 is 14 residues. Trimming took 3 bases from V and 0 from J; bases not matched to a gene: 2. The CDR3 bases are TGTGCCAGCTCACCCGGGACAGTCTCCTACGAGCAGTACTTC. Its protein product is CASSPGTVSYEQYF.

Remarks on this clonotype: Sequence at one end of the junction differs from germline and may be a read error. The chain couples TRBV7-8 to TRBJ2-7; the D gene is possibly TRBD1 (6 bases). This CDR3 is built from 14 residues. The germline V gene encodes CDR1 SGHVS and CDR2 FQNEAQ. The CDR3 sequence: CAIVWDTPGDDQYF. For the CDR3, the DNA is TGTGCCATCGTCTGGGACACCCCTGGCGACGATCAGTACTTC.

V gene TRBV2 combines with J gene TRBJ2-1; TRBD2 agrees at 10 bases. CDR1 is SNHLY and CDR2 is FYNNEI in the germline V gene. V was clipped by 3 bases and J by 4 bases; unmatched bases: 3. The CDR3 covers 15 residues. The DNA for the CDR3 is TGTGCCAGCAGTGAGGCTAGCGGGGGTTACAATGAGCAGTTCTTC. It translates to CASSEASGGYNEQFF.

The CDR3 spells CASSSGGLNTGELFF. The DNA of the CDR3 is TGTGCCAGTAGCTCCGGGGGACTCAACACCGGGGAGCTGTTTTTT. V and J are TRBV19 and TRBJ2-2, with a weak D call TRBD2 (6 bases). The CDR3 consists of 15 residues. Per the germline V gene, CDR1 is LNHDA and CDR2 is SQIVND (reference sequence). The V gene lost 6 bases and the J gene lost 2 bases, with 13 bases spanning the gap.

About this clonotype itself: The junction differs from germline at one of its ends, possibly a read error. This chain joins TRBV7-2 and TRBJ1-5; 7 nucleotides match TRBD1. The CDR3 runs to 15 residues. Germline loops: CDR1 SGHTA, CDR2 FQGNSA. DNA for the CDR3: TGTTACAGCAGCCCCGGGACAGCTATCAATCAGCCCCATCATTTT. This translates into CYSSPGTAINQPHHF.

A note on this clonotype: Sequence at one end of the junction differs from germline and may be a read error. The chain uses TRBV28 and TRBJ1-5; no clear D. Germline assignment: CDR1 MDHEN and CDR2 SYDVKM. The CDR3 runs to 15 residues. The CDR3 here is CASRPTLYSNQPQHW. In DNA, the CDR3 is TGTGCCAGCAGGCCGACACTCTATAGCAACCAGCCCCAGCATTGG.

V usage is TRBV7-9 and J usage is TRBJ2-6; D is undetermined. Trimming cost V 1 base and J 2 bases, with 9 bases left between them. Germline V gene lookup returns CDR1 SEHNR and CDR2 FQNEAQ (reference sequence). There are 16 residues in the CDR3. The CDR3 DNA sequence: TGTGCCAGCAGCTTAGATGGGTTTACTGGGGCCAACGTCCTGACTTTC. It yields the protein CASSLDGFTGANVLTF.

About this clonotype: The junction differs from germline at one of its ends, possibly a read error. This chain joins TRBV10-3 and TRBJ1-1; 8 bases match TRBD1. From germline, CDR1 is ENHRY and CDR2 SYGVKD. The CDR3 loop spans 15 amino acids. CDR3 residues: CDISLFGQGYTEAFF. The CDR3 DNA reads TGTGACATCAGCTTGTTTGGACAGGGATACACGGAAGCTTTCTTT.

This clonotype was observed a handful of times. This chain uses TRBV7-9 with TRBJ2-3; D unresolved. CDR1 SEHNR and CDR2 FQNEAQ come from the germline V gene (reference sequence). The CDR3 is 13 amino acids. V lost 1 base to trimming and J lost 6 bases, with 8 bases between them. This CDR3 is CASSLGSVDTQYF. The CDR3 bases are TGTGCCAGCAGCTTAGGGTCCGTTGATACGCAGTATTTT.

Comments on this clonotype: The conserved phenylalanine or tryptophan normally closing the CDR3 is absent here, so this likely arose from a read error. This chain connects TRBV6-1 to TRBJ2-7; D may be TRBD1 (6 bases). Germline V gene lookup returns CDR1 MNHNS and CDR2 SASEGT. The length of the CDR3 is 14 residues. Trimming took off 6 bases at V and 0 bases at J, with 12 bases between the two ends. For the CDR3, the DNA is TGTGCCAGCAGCCTGGGGGCCTCCTCCTACGAGCAGTACTTA. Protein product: CASSLGASSYEQYL.

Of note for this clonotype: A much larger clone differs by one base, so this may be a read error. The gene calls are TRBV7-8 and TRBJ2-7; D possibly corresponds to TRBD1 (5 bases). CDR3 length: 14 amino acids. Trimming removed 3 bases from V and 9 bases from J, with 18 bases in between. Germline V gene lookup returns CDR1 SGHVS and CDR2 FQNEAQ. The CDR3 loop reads CASSLDTPVDLQYF. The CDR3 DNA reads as TGTGCCAGCAGCTTGGACACCCCTGTCGACTTGCAGTACTTC. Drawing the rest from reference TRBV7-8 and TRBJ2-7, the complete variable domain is GAGVSQSPRYKVAKRGQDVALRCDPISGHVSLFWYQQALGQGPEFLTYFQNEAQLDKSGLPSDRFFAERPEGSVSTLKIQRTQQEDSAVYLCASSLDTPVDLQYFGPGTRLTVT.

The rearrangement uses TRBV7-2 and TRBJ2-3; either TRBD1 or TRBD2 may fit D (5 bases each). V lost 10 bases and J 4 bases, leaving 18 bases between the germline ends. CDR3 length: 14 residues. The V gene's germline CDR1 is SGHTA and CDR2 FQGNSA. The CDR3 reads CANRDPLGPDTQYF. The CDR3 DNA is TGTGCCAACCGGGACCCGTTGGGGCCAGATACGCAGTATTTT.

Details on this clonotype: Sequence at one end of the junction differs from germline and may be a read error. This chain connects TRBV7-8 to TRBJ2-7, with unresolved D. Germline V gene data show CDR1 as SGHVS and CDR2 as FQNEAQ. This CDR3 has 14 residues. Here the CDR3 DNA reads TGTACCAGCAGCTCGGACCCCCCTGTCGAGGAGCAGTACTTC. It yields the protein CTSSSDPPVEEQYF.

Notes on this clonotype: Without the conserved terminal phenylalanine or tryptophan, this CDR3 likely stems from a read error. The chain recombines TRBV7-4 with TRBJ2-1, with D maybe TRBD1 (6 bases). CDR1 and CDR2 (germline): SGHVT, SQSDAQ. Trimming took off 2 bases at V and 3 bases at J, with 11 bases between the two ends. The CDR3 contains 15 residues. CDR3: CASSLRRQVYNEQFL. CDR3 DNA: TGTGCCAGCAGCTTACGGAGACAGGTCTACAATGAGCAGTTCTTA.

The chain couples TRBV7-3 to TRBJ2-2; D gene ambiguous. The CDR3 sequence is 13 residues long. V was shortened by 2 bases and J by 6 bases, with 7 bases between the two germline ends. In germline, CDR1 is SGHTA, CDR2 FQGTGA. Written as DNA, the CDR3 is TGTGCCAGCAGCTTAGTTGAGGCCGGGGAGCTGTTTTTT. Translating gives CASSLVEAGELFF. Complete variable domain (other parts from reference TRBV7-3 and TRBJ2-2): GAGVSQTPSNKVTEKGKYVELRCDPISGHTALYWYRQSLGQGPEFLIYFQGTGAADDSGLPNDRFFAVRPEGSVSTLKIQRTERGDSAVYLCASSLVEAGELFFGEGSRLTVL.

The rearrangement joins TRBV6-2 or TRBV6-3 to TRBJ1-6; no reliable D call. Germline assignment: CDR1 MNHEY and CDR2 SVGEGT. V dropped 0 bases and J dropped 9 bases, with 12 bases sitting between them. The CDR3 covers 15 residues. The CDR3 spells CASSYSGENASPLHF. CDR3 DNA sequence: TGTGCCAGCAGTTACTCCGGGGAAAATGCTTCACCCCTCCACTTT.

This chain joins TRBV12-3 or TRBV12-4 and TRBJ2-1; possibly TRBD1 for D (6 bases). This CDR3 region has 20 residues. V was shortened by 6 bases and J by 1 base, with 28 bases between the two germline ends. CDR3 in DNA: TGTGCCAGCAGCTCCCTAAGCCTCCTTTGTTTAGACAGGTCCTACAATGAGCAGTTCTTC. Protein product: CASSSLSLLCLDRSYNEQFF.

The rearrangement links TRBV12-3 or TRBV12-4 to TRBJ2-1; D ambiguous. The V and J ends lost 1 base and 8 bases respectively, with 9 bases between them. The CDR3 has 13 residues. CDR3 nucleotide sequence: TGTGCCAGCAGTTTAGTCGCGACCCATGAGCAGTTCTTC. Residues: CASSLVATHEQFF.